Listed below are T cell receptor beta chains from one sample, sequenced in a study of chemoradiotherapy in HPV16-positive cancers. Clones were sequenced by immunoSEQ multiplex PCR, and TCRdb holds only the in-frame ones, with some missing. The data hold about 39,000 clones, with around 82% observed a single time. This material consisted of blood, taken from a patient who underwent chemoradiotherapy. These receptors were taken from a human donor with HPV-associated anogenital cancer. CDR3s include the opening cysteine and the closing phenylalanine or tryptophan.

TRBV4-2 CASSQVRLTRPYNEQFF
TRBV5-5 CASSRTAYEQYF
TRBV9 CASSVGQGKYEQYF
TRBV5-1 CASSLRDAGTDTQYF
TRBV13 CASSPAVSYNEQFF
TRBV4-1 CASSQGPNTGATNEKLFF
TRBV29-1 CSVEPPGGYQETQYF
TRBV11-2 CASSLEWGTGRQRSNQPQHF
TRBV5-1 CASSSGTDWTYTF
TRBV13 CASSSGLAGGETQYF
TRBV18 CASSPKEGQLNYGYTF
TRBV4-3 CASSQEQGLNTEAFF
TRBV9 CASSVEGNTEAFF
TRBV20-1 CSARATPRFF
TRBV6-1 CASAQVASNQPQHF
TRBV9 CASSPRPERETQYF
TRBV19 CARIIMSRGSTEAFF
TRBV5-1 CASSSGQGRETQYF
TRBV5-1 CASSSTQADTQYF
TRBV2 CASSYDDYGYTF
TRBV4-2 CASSRAWAGDDSPLHF
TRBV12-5 CASGSQPGTGGYEQYF
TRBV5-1 CASSSTGQPVDEQFF
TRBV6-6 CASRRTSGGAYNEQFF
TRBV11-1 CASSLNRGDTQYF
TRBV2 CASSQDRAGANVLTF
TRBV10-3 CAISELGSTEAFF
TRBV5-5 CASSALNEQFF
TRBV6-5 CASSTRALNTGELFF
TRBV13 CASRVGLTSLDTQYF
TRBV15 CATSRDPTGELFF
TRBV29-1 CSVSGRVAGELFF
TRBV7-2 CASSDRADQPQHF
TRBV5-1 CASRSTSGSSYEQYF
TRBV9 CASSVDIPNTGELFF
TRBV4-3 CASSQASGQGIYGYTF
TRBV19 CASSGRGGILTEAFF
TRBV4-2 CASSQLTGTETQYF
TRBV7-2 CASSLTQGGSPLHF
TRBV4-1 CASSQGWWNQPQHF
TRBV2 CASSVGTSYEQYF
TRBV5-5 CASSLGDRESGEQYF
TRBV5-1 CASSLGAMVGAGYTF
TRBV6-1 CASSGTGLHEQYF
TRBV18 CASSPGQGSGELFF
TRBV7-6 CASSLGGQGPEQYF
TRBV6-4 CASSDRGLVDTQYF
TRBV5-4 CASSLPQGEAGELFF
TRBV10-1 CASSEYTNRGTEAFF
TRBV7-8 CASSLDRGRSYTF
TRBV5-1 CASSFTGGTEAFF